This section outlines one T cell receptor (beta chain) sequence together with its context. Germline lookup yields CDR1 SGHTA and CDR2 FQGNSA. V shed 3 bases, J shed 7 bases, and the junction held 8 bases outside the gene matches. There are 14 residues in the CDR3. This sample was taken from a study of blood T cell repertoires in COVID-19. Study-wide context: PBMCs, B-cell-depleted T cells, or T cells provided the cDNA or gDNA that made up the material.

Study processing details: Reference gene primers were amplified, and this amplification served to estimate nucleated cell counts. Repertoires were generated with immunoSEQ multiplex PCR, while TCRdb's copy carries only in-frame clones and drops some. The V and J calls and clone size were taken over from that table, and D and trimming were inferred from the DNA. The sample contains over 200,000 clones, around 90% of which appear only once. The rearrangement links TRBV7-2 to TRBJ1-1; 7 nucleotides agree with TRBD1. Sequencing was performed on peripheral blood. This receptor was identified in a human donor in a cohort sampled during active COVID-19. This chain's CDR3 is CASSFSRQGGEAFF. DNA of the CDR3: TGTGCCAGCAGCTTTTCCCGACAGGGTGGTGAAGCTTTCTTT.